The 23 T cell receptor beta chains given below trace back to one sample, sequenced in a study of blood T cells in healthy people across ages (dated by TCRdb to 2015 to 2017). Receptor libraries were prepared by 5' RACE. Reads for this sample came from an Illumina HiSeq 2500. A second PCR of roughly 6 to 11 cycles was performed with a sample-barcoded 5' primer and a J-beta primer mix. Using fastp at Q25 and MiXCR, TCRdb reprocessed the public reads and kept productive beta chains. Entries that share a CDR3 protein sequence are merged under the most common genes and DNA. The sample table contains about 780,000 distinct CDR3 sequences; only one count was recorded for 46% of them. The leading ten clones occupy about a sixth of the sample. The sequenced sample was blood. The receptors were gathered from a man older than 75 in good health.

J is TRBJ1-2 and V is TRBV7-9, with 12 bases fitting TRBD1. Germline V gene lookup returns CDR1 SEHNR and CDR2 FQNEAQ (reference sequence). This CDR3 is built from 15 residues. The V and J ends lost 5 bases and 4 bases, in that order; junction bases with no gene match: 5. CDR3 sequence (DNA): TGTGCCAGCAGCACTGGGACAGGGGGCGCCTATGGCTACACCTTC. Residues: CASSTGTGGAYGYTF.

The chain uses TRBV7-9 and TRBJ2-7; 9 bases are a match to TRBD2. The ends lost 5 bases at V and 9 bases at J; junction bases unmatched: 8. The CDR3 is made up of 13 amino acids. The germline V gene has CDR1 SEHNR and CDR2 FQNEAQ (reference sequence). The CDR3 DNA follows: TGTGCCAGCAGCCAGCCTAGCGGGGCCAGGCAGTACTTC. Amino acids: CASSQPSGARQYF.

This clonotype was counted between two and nine times. The V gene is TRBV3-1, the J gene TRBJ1-4, with TRBD1 identical over 8 bases. Germline CDR1 reads LGHDT; CDR2 reads YNNKEL (reference sequence). With 1 base clipped from V and 8 bases from J, the junction kept 0 bases outside the gene matches. The CDR3 contains 13 residues. As DNA, the CDR3 is TGTGCCAGCAGCCAAGGACAGGGGGAAAAACTGTTTTTT. This translates into CASSQGQGEKLFF. The whole variable domain, remainder taken from reference TRBV3-1 and TRBJ1-4, is DTAVSQTPKYLVTQMGNDKSIKCEQNLGHDTMYWYKQDSKKFLKIMFSYNNKELIINETVPNRFSPKSPDKAHLNLHINSLELGDSAVYFCASSQGQGEKLFFGSGTQLSVL.

The gene calls are TRBV20-1 and TRBJ1-1; TRBD1 matches at 7 bases. After removal of 0 bases from V and 10 bases from J, the junction contained 8 bases not matched to a gene. The CDR3 runs 13 residues. CDR1 and CDR2 (germline): DFQATT, SNEGSKA (reference sequence). The CDR3 here is CSARDPPGGVAFF. The CDR3 DNA reads TGCAGTGCTAGAGATCCGCCAGGGGGAGTAGCTTTCTTT.

The V gene is TRBV6-5, the J gene TRBJ1-1; 7 bases are a match to TRBD1. The germline V gene has CDR1 MNHEY and CDR2 SVGAGI. V was pared by 8 bases and J by 1 base, with 4 bases of the junction left unmatched. The CDR3 is 13 amino acids. The CDR3 sequence is CASSGTENTEAFF. CDR3 in DNA: TGTGCCAGCTCCGGGACAGAGAACACTGAAGCTTTCTTT.

The rearrangement uses TRBV29-1 and TRBJ2-3; TRBD2 matches at 12 bases. Trimming cost V 2 bases and J 6 bases; bases outside gene matches: 9. Germline V gene lookup returns CDR1 SQVTM and CDR2 ANQGSEA. CDR3 length: 16 amino acids. CDR3 region: CSVERVGLAGGDTQYF. DNA for the CDR3: TGCAGCGTTGAACGGGTTGGGCTAGCGGGAGGGGATACGCAGTATTTT.

The genes are TRBV9 and TRBJ2-1; 10 bases agree with TRBD1. The germline V gene has CDR1 SGDLS and CDR2 YYNGEE. J gave up 7 bases and V 3 bases, and 10 bases lay outside the gene matches. The CDR3 extends over 16 amino acids. The CDR3: CASSARPGQGENEQFF. The CDR3 region has the DNA TGTGCCAGCAGCGCCCGACCCGGACAGGGGGAGAATGAGCAGTTCTTC.

To note about this clonotype: Given a much more abundant clone one base away, this may be a read error. The chain uses TRBV7-2 and TRBJ2-5; tentative D call: TRBD1 (5 bases). Germline V gene data show CDR1 as SGHTA and CDR2 as FQGNSA. The ends were cut back, 6 bases at V and 6 bases at J, with 14 bases in the middle. This CDR3 comprises 13 residues. The chain's CDR3 is CASSYQHRKTQYF. As DNA, the CDR3 is TGTGCCAGCAGTTATCAACACAGGAAGACCCAGTACTTC.

Concerning this clonotype: One base away lies a much larger clone, so this may be a sequencing read error. V is TRBV29-1 and J is TRBJ2-1; TRBD2 is a possible D gene (5 bases). There are 13 residues in the CDR3. The germline V gene has CDR1 SQVTM and CDR2 ANQGSEA. Trimming shortened V by 6 bases and J by 5 bases, and 14 bases separated the two germline ends. CDR3 sequence: CSVALVQHNEQFF. DNA of the CDR3: TGCAGCGTCGCACTAGTGCAGCACAATGAGCAGTTCTTC.

In its sample, this clonotype was seen once. The chain couples TRBV20-1 to TRBJ2-6, with D unclear. The V gene lost 1 base and the J gene lost 1 base, with 11 bases spanning the gap. Germline V gene sequence: CDR1 DFQATT, CDR2 SNEGSKA (reference sequence). This CDR3 is 16 amino acids long. In DNA form, the CDR3 reads TGCAGTGCTAGAGGGACCAGAAAATCTGGGGCCAACGTCCTGACTTTC. Residues: CSARGTRKSGANVLTF.

As for this clonotype: At one of its ends the junction is not consistent with the germline gene, which may arise from a read error. J is TRBJ2-1 and V is TRBV20-1; possibly TRBD2 for D (7 bases). The CDR3 extends over 15 amino acids. The germline V gene encodes CDR1 DFQATT and CDR2 SNEGSKA (reference sequence). The CDR3 coding sequence is TGCAGTGCCATGCGGGGGCTAAGCTCCTACAGTGAGCAGTTCTTC. Residues: CSAMRGLSSYSEQFF.

The chain employs TRBV4-1 and TRBJ1-5; D gene uncertain. This CDR3 has 15 residues. V was pared by 3 bases and J by 2 bases, with 11 bases between. Germline V gives CDR1 MGHRA, CDR2 YSYEKL. The CDR3 sequence: CASSQVEGGNQPQHF. Here the CDR3 DNA reads TGCGCCAGCAGCCAGGTGGAGGGAGGCAATCAGCCCCAGCATTTT.

The chain uses TRBV20-1 and TRBJ1-1, with D perhaps TRBD1 (5 bases). Trimming removed 6 bases from V and 0 bases from J, with 17 bases in between. CDR3 length equals 15 residues. Germline V lookup: CDR1 DFQATT, CDR2 SNEGSKA (reference sequence). CDR3 amino acids: CSARRGTLVNTEAFF. The CDR3 coding sequence is TGCAGTGCGAGACGTGGGACGTTGGTGAACACTGAAGCTTTCTTT.

This clonotype was seen at least ten times. V is TRBV27 and J is TRBJ2-6; no definite D call. V was shortened by 6 bases and J by 0 bases, with 9 bases between the two germline ends. The CDR3 extends over 15 amino acids. From germline, CDR1 is MNHEY and CDR2 SMNVEV (reference sequence). The CDR3 region has the DNA TGTGCCAGCAGCACAGACTTCTCTGGGGCCAACGTCCTGACTTTC. This gives the protein CASSTDFSGANVLTF.

The V and J genes are TRBV4-1 and TRBJ2-4; TRBD2 might be the D (5 bases). Deletions cut 0 bases from V and 6 bases from J, with 18 bases between. The CDR3 runs 17 residues. CDR1 MGHRA and CDR2 YSYEKL come from the germline V gene. The CDR3: CASSQEEDQLVGNIQYF. In DNA, the CDR3 is TGCGCCAGCAGCCAAGAGGAGGATCAACTAGTGGGAAACATTCAGTACTTC.

This clonotype was counted at least ten times. Being one base from a much bigger clone, this may be a read error. The V and J genes are TRBV14 and TRBJ2-7; 12 bases match TRBD2. The CDR3 runs to 15 residues. The V gene's germline CDR1 is SGHDN and CDR2 FVKESK. V lost 1 base to trimming and J lost 3 bases; unmatched junction nucleotides: 1. CDR3 protein: CASSQGLAGVYEQYF. In DNA, the CDR3 is TGTGCCAGCAGCCAAGGACTAGCGGGAGTCTACGAGCAGTACTTC.

The chain employs TRBV4-2 and TRBJ1-5; perhaps TRBD1 as D (6 bases). Trimming pared 1 base from V and 6 bases from J, leaving 13 bases between. The CDR3 is 15 residues long. Per germline, CDR1 LGHNA and CDR2 YNFKEQ. CDR3 sequence reads: CASSQGAGEGQPQHF. CDR3 coding DNA: TGTGCCAGCAGCCAAGGAGCAGGGGAGGGTCAGCCCCAGCATTTT.

V usage is TRBV6-6 and J usage is TRBJ2-7, with 8 bases matching TRBD1. The trim removed 6 bases at V and 4 bases at J, leaving 8 bases unmatched. This CDR3 comprises 14 residues. Germline-derived CDR1 and CDR2 are MNHNY and SVGAGI (reference sequence). DNA of the CDR3: TGTGCCAGCAGCCGTCGACAGGGGCAGTACGAGCAGTACTTC. Its protein is CASSRRQGQYEQYF.

V usage is TRBV20-1 and J usage is TRBJ2-1, with 11 bases identical to TRBD2. The CDR3 extends over 16 amino acids. After removal of 3 bases from V and 7 bases from J, the junction contained 11 bases not matched to a gene. Germline lookup yields CDR1 DFQATT and CDR2 SNEGSKA (reference sequence). In DNA form, the CDR3 reads TGCAGTGCTAGTGCCCCAAGACTAGCGGGATCAAATGAGCAGTTCTTC. It encodes CSASAPRLAGSNEQFF.

A few counts support this clonotype. A much larger clone differs from this one at a single base, so this may be a read error. This sequence joins TRBV20-1 and TRBJ2-7; D tentatively reads TRBD1 or TRBD2 (5 bases each). This CDR3 has 13 amino acids. Germline loops: CDR1 DFQATT, CDR2 SNEGSKA (reference sequence). The V gene lost 6 bases and the J gene lost 6 bases, with 18 bases spanning the gap. The CDR3, as DNA: TGCAGTGCCGTCCGGGACGTTTGGTGCGAGCAGTACTTC. This codes for CSAVRDVWCEQYF.

The chain couples TRBV5-1 to TRBJ2-1; 7 bases are shared with TRBD2. Germline values: CDR1 SGHRS, CDR2 YFSETQ. This CDR3 has 16 residues. Trimming took 0 bases from V and 10 from J; bases not matched to a gene: 13. Here the CDR3 reads CASSLGEGSSSYEQFF. CDR3 DNA sequence: TGCGCCAGCAGCTTGGGGGAGGGGTCCTCTTCCTACGAGCAGTTCTTC.

There are a few counts of this clonotype. The chain links TRBV5-1 to TRBJ2-7; D is undetermined. CDR3 length equals 15 residues. Germline values: CDR1 SGHRS, CDR2 YFSETQ. Trimming removed 0 bases at V and 7 bases at J, with 17 bases between. The CDR3 spells CASSLELGRYNEQYF. The CDR3 DNA follows: TGCGCCAGCAGCTTGGAGCTCGGGCGGTACAATGAGCAGTACTTC.

In its sample, this clonotype was seen a few times. The rearrangement joins TRBV20-1 to TRBJ2-4; TRBD2 agrees at 12 bases. V gave up 6 bases and J gave up 0 bases; unmatched junction bases: 9. This CDR3 region has 17 residues. The germline gives CDR1 DFQATT, CDR2 SNEGSKA (reference sequence). DNA for the CDR3: TGCAGTGCCAACCGACTAGCGGGGGATCTAGCCAAAAACATTCAGTACTTC. This gives the protein CSANRLAGDLAKNIQYF.